This section outlines one T cell receptor (beta chain) sequence together with its context. It lacks a known antigen. There are no base qualities to consult, and no much larger clone falls within one base. CDR1 and CDR2 were assigned from the germline V gene (reference sequence) as SGHNT and YYREEE. The junction carries 10 bases between V and J, which are trimmed by 0 bases and 0 bases respectively. The CDR3 runs 15 amino acids, cysteine and phenylalanine included. Only the CDR3 region is kept as DNA, spanning 45 bases read in frame from base 1. Additional sequencing covered unstimulated subsets from a few donor pairs, namely CD8+ effector memory, CD4+ naive, CD8+ TEMRA, CD4+ memory and CD8+ naive. TCRbeta CDR3 sequencing was performed on sorted unstimulated T cells and on proliferating T cells recovered from mixed lymphocyte reactions. Fresh whole blood from some ten HLA-typed healthy donors was used as the source from which PBMCs were isolated.

The record originates from a study of siplizumab effects on memory and regulatory T cells (dated 2019 in TCRdb). Study-level background: The study examined how the anti-CD2 antibody siplizumab affects alloreactive T-cell subsets in allogeneic mixed lymphocyte reactions built from human PBMCs.

Results and caveats for the whole study, not just this receptor: Whether proliferating Tregs from siplizumab cultures were suppressive was not functionally confirmed. Because sequences below about 10^-5 frequency were poorly captured, only a minor fraction of alloreactive clones could be mapped to unstimulated subsets. A naive or memory phenotype could not be assigned to roughly 80-95% of proliferating CD4+ or CD8+ clones. Unstimulated naive T cells appeared to be more diverse than memory T cells, and naive cells seemed to make a substantial contribution to the alloresponse. Of the alloreactive CD4+ clones that could be mapped, the Treg-derived share averaged roughly 73% with siplizumab compared with 25% to 30% in control reactions. Siplizumab significantly reduced the cumulative frequency of alloreactive sequences traceable to unstimulated CD4+ memory T cells.

The method behind the library was the immunoSEQ multiplex PCR assay. Around 9.9 x 10^4 TCR templates per sample were assayed by the deep sequencing platform. Genomic DNA extracted from sorted T cells was used for TCRbeta CDR3 sequencing. The published analysis was carried out like this. The R programming language was used for clonal analysis of TCRbeta CDR3 data. Comparing unstimulated samples against CFSE-low samples taken after the reaction was how alloreactive CD4+ and CD8+ clones were defined. Regulatory or non-regulatory origin of alloreactive CD4+ clones was assigned by matching sequences to the sorted unstimulated Treg and non-Treg repertoires. TCRdb took over this immuneACCESS table, retaining in-frame rearrangements with V and J assigned. Such tables are incomplete; in checked studies, under half of the missing clones stem from an unresolved V gene, and the remainder is unexplained. Clone size and V and J calls were adopted from that table, with D and trimming inferred from the DNA. The sample table holds over 50,000 clones, of which 83% were seen once. The top ten constitute 3.5% to 4.5% of the sample.

The receptor comes from a human donor in good health. Sequencing was performed on memory CD4+ T cells sorted from blood. The label giving this sample's cell subset or site can be read as: unstimulated CD4+ memory T cells. The rearranged segments are TRBV5-4 and TRBJ2-7, and possibly TRBD2, on 5 matching bases. This receptor has the CDR3 CASSLGGRASYEQYF. The nucleotides read TGTGCCAGCAGCTTGGGAGGGAGAGCCTCCTACGAGCAGTACTTC.